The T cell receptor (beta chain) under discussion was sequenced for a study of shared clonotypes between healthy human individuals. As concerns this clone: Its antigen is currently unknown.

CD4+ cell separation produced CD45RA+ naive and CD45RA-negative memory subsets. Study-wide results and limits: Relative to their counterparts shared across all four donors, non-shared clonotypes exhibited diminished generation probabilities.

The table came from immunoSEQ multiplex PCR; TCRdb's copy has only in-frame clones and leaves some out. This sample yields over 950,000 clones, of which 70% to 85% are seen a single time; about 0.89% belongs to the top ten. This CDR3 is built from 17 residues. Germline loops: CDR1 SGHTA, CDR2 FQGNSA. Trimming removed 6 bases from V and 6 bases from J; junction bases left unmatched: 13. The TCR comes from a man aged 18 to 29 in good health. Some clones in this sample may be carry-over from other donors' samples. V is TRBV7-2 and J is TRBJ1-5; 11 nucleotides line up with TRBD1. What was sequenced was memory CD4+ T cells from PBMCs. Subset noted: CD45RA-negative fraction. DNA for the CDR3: TGTGCCAGCAGTGGGGGGACAGGGGGTGGTCGCGGTCAGCCCCAGCATTTT. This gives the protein CASSGGTGGGRGQPQHF. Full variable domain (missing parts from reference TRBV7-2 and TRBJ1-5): GAGVSQSPSNKVTEKGKDVELRCDPISGHTALYWYRQSLGQGLEFLIYFQGNSAPDKSGLPSDRFSAERTGGSVSTLTIQRTQQEDSAVYLCASSGGTGGGRGQPQHFGDGTRLSIL.